This TCR beta chain was recorded in a study of shared clonotypes between healthy human individuals. General study results and limits: Generation probability values for non-shared clonotypes were lower than those for clonotypes shared by all four donors. Tissues were not sampled, only blood, and their repertoires likely differ.

The length of the CDR3 is 13 residues. Trimming left V 5 bases short and J 4 bases short, with 12 bases between. Germline V gene sequence: CDR1 SGHTA, CDR2 FQGNSA. The material for each subset, its genomic DNA, was split evenly across several immunoSEQ plates. Repertoires were generated with immunoSEQ multiplex PCR, while TCRdb's copy carries only in-frame clones and drops some. Here the sample spans just over 2,000,000 clones, about 95% being singletons. Positive CCR7 selection of CD45RO-negative cells yielded the naive CD8 cells, and terminally differentiated effector memory CD45RA+ cells were excluded. On this clone itself: The antigen is undetermined.

This TCR was sampled from a young man in good health. The sample comprised naive CD8+ T cells sorted from blood. This chain links TRBV7-2 with TRBJ2-7; D possibly uses TRBD1 or TRBD2 (5 bases each). Here the CDR3 DNA reads TGTGCCAGCAGCGAGGGGTCTTGGTACGAGCAGTACTTC. This gives the protein CASSEGSWYEQYF. Together with reference TRBV7-2 and TRBJ2-7, the CDR3 gives the full variable domain: GAGVSQSPSNKVTEKGKDVELRCDPISGHTALYWYRQSLGQGLEFLIYFQGNSAPDKSGLPSDRFSAERTGGSVSTLTIQRTQQEDSAVYLCASSEGSWYEQYFGPGTRLTVT.